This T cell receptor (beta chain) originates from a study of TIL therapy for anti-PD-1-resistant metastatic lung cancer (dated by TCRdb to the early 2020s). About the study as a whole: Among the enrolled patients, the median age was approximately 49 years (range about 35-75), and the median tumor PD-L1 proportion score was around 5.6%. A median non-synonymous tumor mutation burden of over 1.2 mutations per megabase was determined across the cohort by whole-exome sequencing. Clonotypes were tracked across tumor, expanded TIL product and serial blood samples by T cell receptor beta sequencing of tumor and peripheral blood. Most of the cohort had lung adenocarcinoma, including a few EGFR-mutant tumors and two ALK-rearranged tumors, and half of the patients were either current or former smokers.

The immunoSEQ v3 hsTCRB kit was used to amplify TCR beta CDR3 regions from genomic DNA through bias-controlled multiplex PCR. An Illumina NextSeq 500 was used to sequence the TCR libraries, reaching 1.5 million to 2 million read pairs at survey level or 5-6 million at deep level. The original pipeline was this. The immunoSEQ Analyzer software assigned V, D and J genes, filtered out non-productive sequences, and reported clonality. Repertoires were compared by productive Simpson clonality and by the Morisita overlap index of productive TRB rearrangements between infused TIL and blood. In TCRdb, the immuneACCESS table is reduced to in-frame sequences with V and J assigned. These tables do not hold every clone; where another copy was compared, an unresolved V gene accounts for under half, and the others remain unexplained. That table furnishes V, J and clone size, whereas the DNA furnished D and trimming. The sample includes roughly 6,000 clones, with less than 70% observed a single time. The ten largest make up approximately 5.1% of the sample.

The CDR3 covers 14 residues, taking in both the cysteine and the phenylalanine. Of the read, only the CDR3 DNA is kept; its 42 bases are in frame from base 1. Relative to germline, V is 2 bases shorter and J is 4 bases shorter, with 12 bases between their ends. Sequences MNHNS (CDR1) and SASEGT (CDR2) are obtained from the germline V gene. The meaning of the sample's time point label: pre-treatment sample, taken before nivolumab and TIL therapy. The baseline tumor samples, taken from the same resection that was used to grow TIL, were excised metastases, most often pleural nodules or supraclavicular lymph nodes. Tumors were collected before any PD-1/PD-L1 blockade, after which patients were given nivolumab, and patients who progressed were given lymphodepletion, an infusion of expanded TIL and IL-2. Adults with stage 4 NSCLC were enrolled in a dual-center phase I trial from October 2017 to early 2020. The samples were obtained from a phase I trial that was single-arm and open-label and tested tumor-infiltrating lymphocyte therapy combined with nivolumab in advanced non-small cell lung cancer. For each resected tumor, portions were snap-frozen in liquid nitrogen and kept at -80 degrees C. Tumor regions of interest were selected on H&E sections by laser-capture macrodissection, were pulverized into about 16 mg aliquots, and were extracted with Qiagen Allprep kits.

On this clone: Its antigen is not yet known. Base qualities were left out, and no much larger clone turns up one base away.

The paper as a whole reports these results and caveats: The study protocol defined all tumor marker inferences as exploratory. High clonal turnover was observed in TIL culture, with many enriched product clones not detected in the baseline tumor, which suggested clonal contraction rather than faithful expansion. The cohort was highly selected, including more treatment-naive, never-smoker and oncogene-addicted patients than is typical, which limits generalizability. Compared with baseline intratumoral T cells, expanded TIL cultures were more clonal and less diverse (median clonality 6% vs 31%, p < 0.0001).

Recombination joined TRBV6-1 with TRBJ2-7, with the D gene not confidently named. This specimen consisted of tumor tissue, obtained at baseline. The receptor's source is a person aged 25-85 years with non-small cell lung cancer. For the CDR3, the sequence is CASSENTVGYEQYF. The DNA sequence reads TGTGCCAGCAGTGAAAATACGGTGGGGTACGAGCAGTACTTC.